A single sample is the source of the 2 T cell receptor beta chains below, sequenced in a study of T cells in Graves' hyperthyroidism and ophthalmopathy. Template material for amplifying TCR beta CDR3 regions consisted of RNA transcripts. A first-round RT-PCR of the TCR CDR3 used the HTBI primer set. In TCRdb, the multiplex PCR reads were re-called with MiXCR into one record per CDR3 protein. The sample lists about 410,000 distinct CDR3 sequences; roughly 14% were seen once. The sample consisted of blood. The receptors shown here come from a man between 18 and 29 years old with Graves' ophthalmopathy.

This clonotype was found many times. This chain uses TRBV12-3 or TRBV12-4 with TRBJ2-1, with 7 positions matching TRBD1. J was trimmed by 6 bases and V by 6 bases; bases with no gene match: 14. This CDR3 spans 16 amino acids. CDR3 amino acids: CASRPNELTGINEQFF. DNA of the CDR3: TGTGCCAGCAGACCGAATGAGCTGACAGGGATCAATGAGCAGTTCTTC.

In this sample, this clonotype turned up many times. The rearrangement uses TRBV5-1 and TRBJ2-1, with a possible D match to TRBD2 (6 bases). This CDR3 is built from 13 residues. V was shortened by 0 bases and J by 15 bases, with 16 bases between the two germline ends. CDR1 is SGHRS, CDR2 YFSETQ, per germline. The CDR3 DNA sequence: TGCGCCAGCAGCTTGGGACAGTCGGAGGGAATGTTCTTC. Translating gives CASSLGQSEGMFF.